These 6 T cell receptor beta chains were all obtained from the same sample, sequenced in a study of siplizumab effects on memory and regulatory T cells. The data were produced by immunoSEQ multiplex PCR, yet TCRdb's version contains in-frame clones alone and is incomplete. The repertoire holds some 100,000 clones, around 94% seen once, with 0.55% to 0.65% in the top ten. Sequenced material: Tregs sorted from blood. The receptors derive from a human donor in good health.

The J gene is TRBJ2-3, the V gene TRBV5-1, with TRBD2 as a possible D gene (6 bases). V gave up 0 bases and J gave up 1 base, with 9 bases separating them. Looked up from germline, CDR1 is SGHRS and CDR2 is YFSETQ. This CDR3 region has 15 residues. Here the CDR3 DNA reads TGCGCCAGCAGCTTGGATGCGGGGCGCACAGATACGCAGTATTTT. Encoded protein: CASSLDAGRTDTQYF.

Here the CDR3 DNA reads TGTGCCAGCAGCGTAGATCTCATGGCGAACTATGGCTACACCTTC. Translating gives CASSVDLMANYGYTF. This chain joins TRBV9 and TRBJ1-2; no firm D call. The V end lost 0 bases, the J end lost 2 bases, and 11 bases lay between the germline ends. CDR3 size: 15 residues. Germline V gives CDR1 SGDLS, CDR2 YYNGEE.

The CDR3, as DNA: TGCGCCAGCAGTTCGTCGAGTAATTCACCCCTCCACTTT. It yields the protein CASSSSSNSPLHF. J is TRBJ1-6 and V is TRBV10-1; D is uncertain. V lost 5 bases and J 6 bases, leaving 8 bases between the germline ends. Germline loops: CDR1 WNHNN, CDR2 SYGVQD (reference sequence). CDR3 length: 13 amino acids.

The chain has TRBV5-1 and TRBJ2-3, with 14 bases that match TRBD2. The CDR3 totals 15 residues. Trimming removed 4 bases from V and 7 bases from J; junction bases left unmatched: 5. The germline V gene has CDR1 SGHRS and CDR2 YFSETQ. The CDR3: CASSPGLAGGNTQYF. The DNA for the CDR3 is TGCGCCAGCAGCCCCGGACTAGCGGGAGGAAATACGCAGTATTTT.

The chain is built from TRBV7-8 and TRBJ2-3; D possibly uses TRBD1 or TRBD2 (5 bases each). The CDR3 loop spans 16 amino acids. Germline CDR1 and CDR2: SGHVS and FQNEAQ. V shed 5 bases and J shed 1 base, with 16 bases lying between them. The CDR3 sequence: CASSLGIGTRTDTQYF. The CDR3 nucleotides are TGTGCCAGCAGCCTAGGAATTGGGACCCGCACAGATACGCAGTATTTT.

This clone was counted once. This sequence joins TRBV18 and TRBJ2-1; 7 bases map to TRBD2. Germline lookup yields CDR1 KGHSH and CDR2 LQKENI. V was clipped by 3 bases and J by 3 bases; unmatched bases: 5. This CDR3 is 15 amino acids long. DNA for the CDR3: TGTGCCAGCTCACCCCGGACTAGAAGCTACAATGAGCAGTTCTTC. The encoded protein is CASSPRTRSYNEQFF.